This is a list of T cell receptor beta chains from one sample in a study of cytomegalovirus exposure and HLA in healthy donors. The assay was immunoSEQ multiplex PCR, and TCRdb's table has in-frame clones only and misses some. This table has approximately 280,000 clones, 85% to 90% appearing once. The sample consisted of PBMCs. The receptors originated from a woman aged 18 to 35 in good health and CMV-seronegative. CDR3s include the opening cysteine and the closing phenylalanine or tryptophan. D genes are given only for firm matches. A row's size may be missing; if present it is once, few, many or a size class.

V gene: TRBV29-1
D gene: -
J gene: TRBJ2-7
clone size: -
CDR3 DNA: TGCAGCGCCGCGACCGGGACAAAGTACGAGCAGTACTTC
CDR3 protein: CSAATGTKYEQYF

V gene: TRBV6-5
D gene: TRBD2
J gene: TRBJ2-3
clone size: once
CDR3 DNA: TGTGCCAGCGGACTAGCGGCTAGCACAGATACGCAGTATTTT
CDR3 protein: CASGLAASTDTQYF

V gene: TRBV9
D gene: TRBD2
J gene: TRBJ2-3
clone size: -
CDR3 DNA: TGTGCCAGCAGCGTAACTAGCGGGAGTACGGGCGCAGATACGCAGTATTTT
CDR3 protein: CASSVTSGSTGADTQYF

V gene: TRBV5-1
D gene: TRBD2
J gene: TRBJ2-3
clone size: once
CDR3 DNA: TGCGCCAGCAGCTTGGTATCAGGCGGGAGTGCAGATACGCAGTATTTT
CDR3 protein: CASSLVSGGSADTQYF

V gene: TRBV4-3
D gene: -
J gene: TRBJ2-3
clone size: once
CDR3 DNA: TGCGCCAGCAGCCAAATGGATTCGGGATACGGGGCAGATACGCAGTATTTT
CDR3 protein: CASSQMDSGYGADTQYF

V gene: TRBV6-5
D gene: -
J gene: TRBJ1-1
clone size: -
CDR3 DNA: TGTGCCAGCAGTTACACCTACCGAACAGGAGAAGCTTTCTTT
CDR3 protein: CASSYTYRTGEAFF

V gene: TRBV27
D gene: -
J gene: TRBJ2-7
clone size: once
CDR3 DNA: TGTGCCAGCAGTTTATCGACCCAGGGGGGTTACGAGCAGTACTTC
CDR3 protein: CASSLSTQGGYEQYF

V gene: TRBV19
D gene: TRBD2
J gene: TRBJ2-3
clone size: -
CDR3 DNA: TGTGCCAGTAGTATCCTAGCGGGTCGCACAGATACGCAGTATTTT
CDR3 protein: CASSILAGRTDTQYF

V gene: TRBV5-6
D gene: TRBD1
J gene: TRBJ1-5
clone size: -
CDR3 DNA: TGTGCCAGCAGCTTGGACAGGGGGAATAGCAATCAGCCCCAGCATTTT
CDR3 protein: CASSLDRGNSNQPQHF

V gene: TRBV15
D gene: -
J gene: TRBJ1-5
clone size: -
CDR3 DNA: TGTGCCACCAGCAGAGATGGGGGCCTCAATCAGCCCCAGCATTTT
CDR3 protein: CATSRDGGLNQPQHF

V gene: TRBV10-1
D gene: -
J gene: TRBJ2-1
clone size: -
CDR3 DNA: TGCGCCAGCAGTGACTTGCGGGTTGTCGATGAGCAGTTCTTC
CDR3 protein: CASSDLRVVDEQFF

V gene: TRBV27
D gene: TRBD2
J gene: TRBJ2-7
clone size: -
CDR3 DNA: TGTGCCAGCAAGGGTTCTAGCGGGAGAATCTACGAGCAGTACTTC
CDR3 protein: CASKGSSGRIYEQYF

V gene: TRBV29-1
D gene: TRBD1
J gene: TRBJ1-2
clone size: -
CDR3 DNA: TGCAGCGTACAACAGGGGGGCTATGGCTACACCTTC
CDR3 protein: CSVQQGGYGYTF

V gene: TRBV27
D gene: -
J gene: TRBJ2-3
clone size: -
CDR3 DNA: TGTGCCAGCAGTCCCTTTACTAGAAGGTCAGATACGCAGTATTTT
CDR3 protein: CASSPFTRRSDTQYF

V gene: TRBV5-1
D gene: TRBD2
J gene: TRBJ2-3
clone size: -
CDR3 DNA: TGCGCCAGCAGCGGGGGGACTAGCGGAAGGACAGATACGCAGTATTTT
CDR3 protein: CASSGGTSGRTDTQYF

V gene: TRBV7-2
D gene: TRBD1
J gene: TRBJ2-3
clone size: -
CDR3 DNA: TGTGCCAGCAGCTGGGGACAGGGGGCAGATACGCAGTATTTT
CDR3 protein: CASSWGQGADTQYF

V gene: TRBV7-6
D gene: -
J gene: TRBJ1-1
clone size: -
CDR3 DNA: TGTGCCAGCAGCCCGCGCACAGCGGACGAGGCTGAAGCTTTCTTT
CDR3 protein: CASSPRTADEAEAFF

V gene: TRBV28
D gene: TRBD1
J gene: TRBJ2-7
clone size: -
CDR3 DNA: TGTGCCAGCAGTTTAGCGGACAGGACCTACGAGCAGTACTTC
CDR3 protein: CASSLADRTYEQYF

V gene: TRBV27
D gene: -
J gene: TRBJ2-3
clone size: -
CDR3 DNA: TGTGCCAGCAGGTTCTCTATGTTCCCGGGCGGGCCAGATACGCAGTATTTT
CDR3 protein: CASRFSMFPGGPDTQYF

V gene: TRBV5-8
D gene: -
J gene: TRBJ1-5
clone size: once
CDR3 DNA: TGTGCCAGCACCCTGTCGGCAGGCGCAGGCAATCAGCCCCAGCATTTT
CDR3 protein: CASTLSAGAGNQPQHF

V gene: TRBV29-1
D gene: -
J gene: TRBJ1-4
clone size: once
CDR3 DNA: TGCAGCGTTCACCGGGATGATAATGAAAAACTGTTTTTT
CDR3 protein: CSVHRDDNEKLFF

V gene: TRBV6-6
D gene: -
J gene: TRBJ1-2
clone size: -
CDR3 DNA: TGTGCCAGCAGAACCATCTGGGAGGGTAGGGGCTACACCTTC
CDR3 protein: CASRTIWEGRGYTF

V gene: TRBV2
D gene: TRBD2
J gene: TRBJ2-1
clone size: -
CDR3 DNA: TGTGCCAGTACTAGCGGGCATGAGCAGTTCTTC
CDR3 protein: CASTSGHEQFF

V gene: TRBV5-1
D gene: TRBD1
J gene: TRBJ2-7
clone size: -
CDR3 DNA: TGCGCCAGCAGCCTGGGACAGCGCTCTTACGAGCAGTACTTC
CDR3 protein: CASSLGQRSYEQYF

V gene: TRBV5-6
D gene: -
J gene: TRBJ2-7
clone size: -
CDR3 DNA: TGTGCCAGCAGCTTGGCACTAGTATTTTACGAGCAGTACTTC
CDR3 protein: CASSLALVFYEQYF

V gene: TRBV5-1
D gene: TRBD1
J gene: TRBJ2-2
clone size: -
CDR3 DNA: TGCGCCAGCAGCCTAGACAGGGGTAACACCGGGGAGCTGTTTTTT
CDR3 protein: CASSLDRGNTGELFF

V gene: TRBV13
D gene: TRBD2
J gene: TRBJ2-2
clone size: -
CDR3 DNA: TGTGCCAGCAGCCGTCGAGGGACTAGTAGCACCGGGGAGCTGTTTTTT
CDR3 protein: CASSRRGTSSTGELFF

V gene: TRBV2
D gene: -
J gene: TRBJ1-2
clone size: -
CDR3 DNA: TGTGCCAGCAACAACGGACAGCTAGACCACATCTACACCTTC
CDR3 protein: CASNNGQLDHIYTF

V gene: TRBV6-5
D gene: -
J gene: TRBJ1-1
clone size: -
CDR3 DNA: TGTGCCAGCAGTTACTCGAGGCGGGATGAAGCTTTCTTT
CDR3 protein: CASSYSRRDEAFF

V gene: TRBV7-2
D gene: -
J gene: TRBJ1-2
clone size: -
CDR3 DNA: TGTGCCAGCAGCATGCCGAATTCAGGTGGCTACACCTTC
CDR3 protein: CASSMPNSGGYTF

V gene: TRBV27
D gene: TRBD2
J gene: TRBJ2-7
clone size: many
CDR3 DNA: TGTGCCAGCAGTTTATTTCCGGGACTAGTCCGTCACGAGCAGTACTTC
CDR3 protein: CASSLFPGLVRHEQYF

V gene: TRBV4-1
D gene: TRBD2
J gene: TRBJ2-7
clone size: -
CDR3 DNA: TGCGCCAGCAGCCAGGTATGGGACTACGGGGACTACGAGCAGTACTTC
CDR3 protein: CASSQVWDYGDYEQYF

V gene: TRBV18
D gene: TRBD2
J gene: TRBJ2-7
clone size: -
CDR3 DNA: TGTGCCAGCTCACCCGCGGGACTAGCGGTGAACGAGCAGTACTTC
CDR3 protein: CASSPAGLAVNEQYF

V gene: TRBV18
D gene: -
J gene: TRBJ2-7
clone size: -
CDR3 DNA: TGTGCCAGCTCACCCAAGGGGGGGAGCTGGGGGAGGGCCTACGAGCAGTACTTC
CDR3 protein: CASSPKGGSWGRAYEQYF

V gene: TRBV2
D gene: TRBD1
J gene: TRBJ2-1
clone size: -
CDR3 DNA: TGTGCCACTGACAGGGAGTGGGACAATGAGCAGTTCTTC
CDR3 protein: CATDREWDNEQFF

V gene: TRBV28
D gene: -
J gene: TRBJ2-7
clone size: -
CDR3 DNA: TGTGCCAGCAGGGACGGAGGGCGGGTTCTCGAGCAGTACTTC
CDR3 protein: CASRDGGRVLEQYF

V gene: TRBV7-2
D gene: -
J gene: TRBJ1-4
clone size: -
CDR3 DNA: TGTGCCAGCAGCTTAGGTGGGGCGGGGGAAAAACTGTTTTTT
CDR3 protein: CASSLGGAGEKLFF

V gene: TRBV9
D gene: TRBD2
J gene: TRBJ2-1
clone size: once
CDR3 DNA: TGTGCCAGCAGCCCCAGACTAGCGGGAGGGTACAATGAGCAGTTCTTC
CDR3 protein: CASSPRLAGGYNEQFF

V gene: TRBV7-8
D gene: TRBD2
J gene: TRBJ2-1
clone size: -
CDR3 DNA: TGTGCCAGCAGCTTTCGACTAGCGGAAGACAATGAGCAGTTCTTC
CDR3 protein: CASSFRLAEDNEQFF

V gene: TRBV4-3
D gene: -
J gene: TRBJ2-1
clone size: -
CDR3 DNA: TGCGCCAGCAGCCGAGTCGGTGGGAGCTCTTACAATGAGCAGTTCTTC
CDR3 protein: CASSRVGGSSYNEQFF

V gene: TRBV15
D gene: -
J gene: TRBJ2-6
clone size: -
CDR3 DNA: TGTGCCACCAGCAGAGGTCTCCCGGGGAGCTCTGGGGCCAACGTCCTGACTTTC
CDR3 protein: CATSRGLPGSSGANVLTF

V gene: TRBV27
D gene: TRBD2
J gene: TRBJ2-1
clone size: -
CDR3 DNA: TGTGCCAGCAGTGGGGGACTAGCGGGGCCCTACAATGAGCAGTTCTTC
CDR3 protein: CASSGGLAGPYNEQFF

V gene: TRBV13
D gene: TRBD1
J gene: TRBJ1-2
clone size: -
CDR3 DNA: TGTGCCAGCAGCCCGGGGACAGGGTGGGAGCATGGCTACACCTTC
CDR3 protein: CASSPGTGWEHGYTF

V gene: TRBV28
D gene: TRBD1
J gene: TRBJ2-7
clone size: -
CDR3 DNA: TGTGCCAGCAGTACAACCGGGACAGTTGCCCACGAGCAGTACTTC
CDR3 protein: CASSTTGTVAHEQYF

V gene: TRBV15
D gene: TRBD1
J gene: TRBJ2-7
clone size: few
CDR3 DNA: TGTGCCACCAGCAGACCCGGACAGGACTCCTACGAGCAGTACTTC
CDR3 protein: CATSRPGQDSYEQYF

V gene: TRBV29-1
D gene: -
J gene: TRBJ2-7
clone size: -
CDR3 DNA: TGCAGCGTTGAGTTGGACAGCCCCTACGAGCAGTACTTC
CDR3 protein: CSVELDSPYEQYF